The 23 T cell receptor beta chains listed next were all sequenced from one sample in a study of blood T cell repertoires in COVID-19. Produced via immunoSEQ multiplex PCR; TCRdb's table is partial and in-frame only. The data contain about 100,000 clones, approximately 85% of them singletons. The source material was peripheral blood. The receptors derive from a man aged 55 to 70 with acute or convalescent COVID-19.

The rearrangement uses TRBV10-3 and TRBJ1-6, with 7 positions matching TRBD1. The CDR3 runs to 13 residues. The germline CDR1 and CDR2 sequences are ENHRY and SYGVKD. The ends lost 7 bases at V and 8 bases at J; junction bases unmatched: 5. The DNA for the CDR3 is TGTGCCATCAAGACAGGGTGGGATTCACCCCTCCACTTT. Translation gives CAIKTGWDSPLHF.

This chain joins TRBV19 and TRBJ1-5, with a weak D call TRBD1 (6 bases). V was pared by 6 bases and J by 6 bases, with 18 bases between. The CDR3 has 15 amino acids. Germline lookup yields CDR1 LNHDA and CDR2 SQIVND (reference sequence). As DNA, the CDR3 is TGTGCCAGTAGGGACCGGGACACGGAGATTCAGCCCCAGCATTTT. Translating gives CASRDRDTEIQPQHF.

The chain links TRBV3-1 (or the pseudogene TRBV3-2) to TRBJ2-3, with D possibly TRBD1 on 6 matching bases. Trimming took 5 bases from V and 4 from J, leaving 13 bases between them. The CDR3 loop spans 14 amino acids. Looked up from germline, CDR1 is LGHDT and CDR2 is YNNKEL (reference sequence). The CDR3 DNA sequence: TGTGCCAGCAGCTCACAGGGAGTCGCAGATACGCAGTATTTT. Translated, it gives CASSSQGVADTQYF.

The CDR3 bases are TGTGCCAGCAGCCCCGGGGGGTTACACAATGAGCAGTTCTTC. Amino acid sequence: CASSPGGLHNEQFF. This chain connects TRBV11-3 to TRBJ2-1; 7 bases map to TRBD2. Germline V gene lookup returns CDR1 SGHNT and CDR2 YENEEA. Unmatched junction bases numbered 6, after V lost 5 bases and J lost 5 bases. This CDR3 has 14 amino acids.

This chain connects TRBV5-1 to TRBJ1-2, with D possibly TRBD1 on 5 matching bases. V lost 5 bases, J lost 0 bases, and 14 bases lay in between. This CDR3 comprises 15 residues. Germline V gives CDR1 SGHRS, CDR2 YFSETQ. The CDR3 DNA is TGCGCCAGCAGGAACGTACAGGATGCTAACTATGGCTACACCTTC. Translated, it gives CASRNVQDANYGYTF.

This chain links TRBV16 with TRBJ1-6; D not resolved. This CDR3 has 15 residues. Germline CDR1 is KGHSY and CDR2 is FQNENV. Trimming pared 4 bases from V and 7 bases from J, leaving 14 bases between. The CDR3 is CASSPLEEGNSPLHF. The CDR3 DNA is TGTGCCAGCAGCCCCCTAGAGGAGGGAAATTCACCCCTCCACTTT.

The V call is TRBV6-5, the J call TRBJ2-3; 8 bases map to TRBD2. After removal of 6 bases from V and 5 bases from J, the junction contained 4 bases not matched to a gene. Germline CDR1 reads MNHEY; CDR2 reads SVGAGI. CDR3 size: 13 residues. The CDR3 DNA sequence: TGTGCCAGCAGCGGGACTAGAATAGATACGCAGTATTTT. It encodes CASSGTRIDTQYF.

V usage is TRBV23-1 and J usage is TRBJ2-5, with 8 nucleotides matching TRBD2. TRBV23-1 is recorded as an ORF, its role being uncertain. This CDR3 is built from 16 residues. Germline trimming cut 4 bases from V and 5 bases from J; bases unmatched to any gene: 12. CDR3 residues: CASSPKIAGSAETQYF. CDR3 coding DNA: TGCGCCAGCAGTCCCAAGATAGCGGGGAGCGCGGAGACCCAGTACTTC.

In this sample, this clone turned up once. The J gene is TRBJ1-1, the V gene TRBV11-2; TRBD1 aligns across 9 bases. The CDR3 runs 14 residues. CDR1 is SGHAT, CDR2 FQNNGV, per germline. J was trimmed by 11 bases and V by 0 bases; bases with no gene match: 7. The CDR3 coding sequence is TGTGCCAGCAGCTTAGATCCGGGACAGGGTATTGCTTTCTTT. As protein: CASSLDPGQGIAFF.

The chain uses TRBV6-5 and TRBJ2-7; TRBD2 agrees at 8 bases. Germline V lookup: CDR1 MNHEY, CDR2 SVGAGI. Germline trimming cut 8 bases from V and 5 bases from J; bases unmatched to any gene: 5. This CDR3 spans 12 amino acids. The CDR3 spells CASSGGPHEQYF. The CDR3 DNA reads TGTGCCAGCTCGGGAGGGCCCCACGAGCAGTACTTC.

The rearrangement links TRBV5-8 to TRBJ2-3, with TRBD1 matching over 9 bases. CDR1 and CDR2 (germline): SGHTS, YDEGEE. Germline trimming cut 0 bases from V and 3 bases from J; bases unmatched to any gene: 2. The CDR3 contains 15 residues. CDR3 sequence (DNA): TGTGCCAGCAGCTTGGGGACAGGGGCGACAGATACGCAGTATTTT. The encoded protein is CASSLGTGATDTQYF.

A single count supports this clone. CDR3 loop: CASSLQVPQRASGANVLTF. For the CDR3, the DNA is TGCGCCAGCAGCCTCCAAGTCCCTCAGCGGGCCTCTGGGGCCAACGTCCTGACTTTC. The chain uses TRBV5-1 and TRBJ2-6, with a tentative D call TRBD2 (6 bases). V dropped 4 bases and J dropped 0 bases, with 20 bases sitting between them. CDR1 is SGHRS and CDR2 is YFSETQ in the germline V gene. This CDR3 region has 19 residues.

This sequence joins TRBV28 and TRBJ1-2, with 7 bases lining up with TRBD1. J lost 0 bases, V lost 6 bases, and 4 bases had no gene match. CDR3 length: 14 amino acids. CDR1 MDHEN and CDR2 SYDVKM come from the germline V gene. The CDR3 bases are TGTGCCAGCAGCGGGACAGAGACTAACTATGGCTACACCTTC. It codes for CASSGTETNYGYTF.

This CDR3 reads CAWSVQGQGSYTF. CDR3 nucleotides: TGTGCCTGGAGTGTACAGGGTCAAGGGAGCTACACCTTC. The chain combines TRBV30 with TRBJ1-2, with a tentative D call TRBD1 (6 bases). The V and J ends lost 0 bases and 9 bases respectively, with 14 bases between them. The CDR3 has 13 residues. Per germline, CDR1 GTSNPN and CDR2 SVGIG (reference sequence).

The chain carries TRBV5-5 and TRBJ2-2, with D hard to call. Trimming shortened V by 0 bases and J by 6 bases, and 9 bases separated the two germline ends. CDR1 SGHKS and CDR2 YYEKEE come from the germline V gene (reference sequence). This CDR3 region has 14 residues. The CDR3 DNA reads TGTGCCAGCAGCTTGGTCTTTGCGTCCGGGGAGCTGTTTTTT. It yields the protein CASSLVFASGELFF. Filled out from reference TRBV5-5 and TRBJ2-2, the complete variable domain reads DAGVTQSPTHLIKTRGQQVTLRCSPISGHKSVSWYQQVLGQGPQFIFQYYEKEERGRGNFPDRFSARQFPNYSSELNVNALLLGDSALYLCASSLVFASGELFFGEGSRLTVL.

J is TRBJ1-4 and V is TRBV5-1, with D possibly matching TRBD1 (6 bases). The CDR3 is made up of 13 amino acids. The germline CDR1 and CDR2 sequences are SGHRS and YFSETQ. Trimming took 1 base from V and 8 from J, leaving 9 bases between them. The CDR3 coding sequence is TGCGCCAGCAGCTTGACAGGGAACGAAAAACTGTTTTTT. This codes for CASSLTGNEKLFF.

The chain employs TRBV6-6 and TRBJ2-4; D is uncertain. This CDR3 has 12 amino acids. V was pared by 2 bases and J by 8 bases, with 7 bases between. Germline CDR1 is MNHNY and CDR2 is SVGAGI (reference sequence). The CDR3 region is CASSYMGDIQYF. Written as DNA, the CDR3 is TGTGCCAGCAGTTACATGGGCGACATTCAGTACTTC.

V and J are TRBV29-1 and TRBJ2-1; 7 nucleotides line up with TRBD1. The CDR3 is made up of 13 amino acids. CDR1 is SQVTM and CDR2 is ANQGSEA in the germline V gene. Losses at the gene ends were 7 bases for V and 6 bases for J; bases not matched to a gene: 9. In DNA form, the CDR3 reads TGCAGCGCCCATACTACAGGGGCCAATGAGCAGTTCTTC. This encodes CSAHTTGANEQFF.

This chain joins TRBV7-6 and TRBJ2-1; tentatively, D is TRBD2 (6 bases). Germline V gene data show CDR1 as SGHVS and CDR2 as FNYEAQ. This CDR3 is 19 amino acids long. V gave up 3 bases and J gave up 2 bases, with 23 bases separating them. This CDR3 is CASSLHSWGLLEAYNEQFF. The CDR3 DNA is TGTGCCAGCAGCTTGCACAGTTGGGGACTGCTTGAGGCCTACAATGAGCAGTTCTTC.

The chain couples TRBV10-3 to TRBJ2-1, with TRBD2 matching 9 bases. The CDR3 covers 13 residues. With V trimmed by 7 bases and J by 8 bases, 6 bases remained unmatched. Germline V lookup: CDR1 ENHRY, CDR2 SYGVKD. CDR3 DNA sequence: TGTGCCATCAAGTTAGCGGGAGAGGATGAGCAGTTCTTC. It translates to CAIKLAGEDEQFF.

This clone was picked up a small number of times. This rearrangement joins TRBV2 to TRBJ2-1, with TRBD2 matching over 7 bases. The germline V gene encodes CDR1 SNHLY and CDR2 FYNNEI. With V trimmed by 0 bases and J by 3 bases, 5 bases remained unmatched. This CDR3 is 16 amino acids long. CDR3 DNA sequence: TGTGCCAGCAGTGAAGCGGAAGCGGGGTACTACAATGAGCAGTTCTTC. It is translated as CASSEAEAGYYNEQFF. Filled out from reference TRBV2 and TRBJ2-1, the complete variable domain reads EPEVTQTPSHQVTQMGQEVILRCVPISNHLYFYWYRQILGQKVEFLVSFYNNEISEKSEIFDDQFSVERPDGSNFTLKIRSTKLEDSAMYFCASSEAEAGYYNEQFFGPGTRLTVL.

This clone was seen a single time. The chain recombines TRBV6-5 with TRBJ1-2; no firm D call. V gave up 10 bases and J gave up 2 bases, with 14 bases separating them. This CDR3 contains 13 residues. Germline CDR1 MNHEY, CDR2 SVGAGI. The CDR3 DNA reads TGTGCCACCCAAAAGGGAGGGAACTATGGCTACACCTTC. It codes for CATQKGGNYGYTF.

The V gene is TRBV2, the J gene TRBJ2-1; a weak D match, TRBD2 (5 bases). Germline V gene lookup returns CDR1 SNHLY and CDR2 FYNNEI. The CDR3 loop spans 14 amino acids. Trimming left V 7 bases short and J 1 base short, with 11 bases between. CDR3 DNA sequence: TGTGCCAGCAATTGGGAGAGGTCCTACAATGAGCAGTTCTTC. This sequence encodes CASNWERSYNEQFF.